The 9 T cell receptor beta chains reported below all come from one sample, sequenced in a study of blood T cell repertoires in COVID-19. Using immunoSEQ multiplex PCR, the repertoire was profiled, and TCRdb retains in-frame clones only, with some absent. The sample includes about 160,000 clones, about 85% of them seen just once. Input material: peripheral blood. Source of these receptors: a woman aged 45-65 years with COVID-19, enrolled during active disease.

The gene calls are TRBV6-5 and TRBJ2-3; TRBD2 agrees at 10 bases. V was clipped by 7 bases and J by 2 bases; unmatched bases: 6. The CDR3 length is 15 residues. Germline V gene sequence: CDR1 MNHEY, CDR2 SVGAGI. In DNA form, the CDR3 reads TGTGCCAGCAACCCCAGCGGGGGGGCCACAGATACGCAGTATTTT. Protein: CASNPSGGATDTQYF.

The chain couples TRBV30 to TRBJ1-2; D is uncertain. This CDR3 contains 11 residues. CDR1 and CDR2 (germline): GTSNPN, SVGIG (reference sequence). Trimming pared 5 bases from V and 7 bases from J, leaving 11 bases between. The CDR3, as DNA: TGTGCCTGGGACACGGGGTCTGGCTACACCTTC. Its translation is CAWDTGSGYTF.

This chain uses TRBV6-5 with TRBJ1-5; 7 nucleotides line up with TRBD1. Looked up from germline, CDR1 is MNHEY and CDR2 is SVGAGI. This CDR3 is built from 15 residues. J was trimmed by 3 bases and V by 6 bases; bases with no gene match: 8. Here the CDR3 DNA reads TGTGCCAGCAGCCACCGGGACAGCAACAATCAGCCCCAGCATTTT. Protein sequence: CASSHRDSNNQPQHF.

The CDR3 loop is CASSVGPDTDTQYF. CDR3 coding DNA: TGTGCCAGCAGCGTAGGGCCCGACACAGATACGCAGTATTTT. The chain combines TRBV9 with TRBJ2-3; D remains ambiguous. This CDR3 is 14 amino acids long. The germline V and J ends were trimmed by 0 bases and 2 bases, with 7 bases remaining between them. Germline CDR1 is SGDLS and CDR2 is YYNGEE.

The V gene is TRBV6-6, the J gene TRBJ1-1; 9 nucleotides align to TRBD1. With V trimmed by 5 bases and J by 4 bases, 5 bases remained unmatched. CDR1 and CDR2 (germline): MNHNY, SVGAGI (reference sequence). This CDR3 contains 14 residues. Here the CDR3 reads CASSGGQGFTEAFF. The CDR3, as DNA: TGTGCCAGCAGTGGCGGACAGGGGTTCACTGAAGCTTTCTTT.

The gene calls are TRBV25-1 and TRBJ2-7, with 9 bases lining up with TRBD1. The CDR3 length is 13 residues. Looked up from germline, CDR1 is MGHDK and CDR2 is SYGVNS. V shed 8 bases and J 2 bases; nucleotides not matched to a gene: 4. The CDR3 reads CASQQGAAYEQYF. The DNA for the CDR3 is TGTGCCAGCCAACAGGGGGCAGCCTACGAGCAGTACTTC.

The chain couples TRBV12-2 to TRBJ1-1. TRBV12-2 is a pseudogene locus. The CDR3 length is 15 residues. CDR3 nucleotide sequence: TGTGCAAGTCGCCCGGGACTGCCAATGAACACTGAAGCTTTCTTT. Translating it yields CASRPGLPMNTEAFF.

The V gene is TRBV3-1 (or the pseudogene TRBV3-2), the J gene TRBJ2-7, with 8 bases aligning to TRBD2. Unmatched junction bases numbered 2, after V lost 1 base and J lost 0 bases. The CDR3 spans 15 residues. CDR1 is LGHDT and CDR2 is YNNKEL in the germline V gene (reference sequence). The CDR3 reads CASSQVSGGSYEQYF. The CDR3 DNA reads TGTGCCAGCAGCCAAGTGAGCGGGGGCTCCTACGAGCAGTACTTC.

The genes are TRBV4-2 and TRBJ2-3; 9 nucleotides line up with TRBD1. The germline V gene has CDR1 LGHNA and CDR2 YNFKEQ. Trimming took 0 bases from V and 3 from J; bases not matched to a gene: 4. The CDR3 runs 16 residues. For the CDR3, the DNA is TGTGCCAGCAGCCAAGAAACAGGGGGCCGGACAGATACGCAGTATTTT. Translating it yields CASSQETGGRTDTQYF.